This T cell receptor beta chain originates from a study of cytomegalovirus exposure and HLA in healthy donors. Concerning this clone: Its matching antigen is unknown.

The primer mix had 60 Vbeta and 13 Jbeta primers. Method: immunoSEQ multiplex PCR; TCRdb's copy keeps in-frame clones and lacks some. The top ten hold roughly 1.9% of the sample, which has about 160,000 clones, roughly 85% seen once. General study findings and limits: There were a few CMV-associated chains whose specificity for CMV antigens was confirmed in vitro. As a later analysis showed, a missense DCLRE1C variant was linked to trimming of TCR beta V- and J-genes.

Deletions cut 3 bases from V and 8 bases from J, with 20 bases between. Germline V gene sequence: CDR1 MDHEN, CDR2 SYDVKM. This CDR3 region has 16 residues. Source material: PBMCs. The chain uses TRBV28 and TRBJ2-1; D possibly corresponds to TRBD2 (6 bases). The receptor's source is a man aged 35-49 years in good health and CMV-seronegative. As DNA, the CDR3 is TGTGCCAGCAGTTTTAATCTTCAGCGGGCCCTGGATGAGCAGTTCTTC. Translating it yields CASSFNLQRALDEQFF. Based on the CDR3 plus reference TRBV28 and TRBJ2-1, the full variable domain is DVKVTQSSRYLVKRTGEKVFLECVQDMDHENMFWYRQDPGLGLRLIYFSYDVKMKEKGDIPEGYSVSREKKERFSLILESASTNQTSMYLCASSFNLQRALDEQFFGPGTRLTVL.